Following are 32 T cell receptor beta chains from one sample sequenced in a study of shared clonotypes between healthy human individuals. Using immunoSEQ multiplex PCR, the repertoire was profiled, and TCRdb retains in-frame clones only, with some absent. The data hold about 590,000 clones, with just under 97% observed a single time. CD45RO negativity and positive selection for CCR7 defined naive CD8 cells, a population that excluded terminally differentiated effector memory CD45RA+ cells. Sequences were obtained from naive CD8+ T cells sorted from blood. The receptors were sampled from a woman aged 30 to 39 in good health.

Concerning this clone itself: This specimen includes other DNA sequences encoding the same CDR3. V and J are TRBV27 and TRBJ1-2, with 9 bases that match TRBD1. Germline assignment: CDR1 MNHEY and CDR2 SMNVEV (reference sequence). V was pared by 2 bases and J by 8 bases, with 6 bases of the junction left unmatched. The CDR3 is made up of 14 amino acids. The CDR3 nucleotides are TGTGCCAGCAGTTTAACCGGGACAGGGCTGGGCTACACCTTC. Translated, it gives CASSLTGTGLGYTF.

The J gene is TRBJ2-1, the V gene TRBV13; D remains unclear. Trimming cost V 5 bases and J 7 bases, with 15 bases left between them. The CDR3 covers 14 residues. Germline CDR1 is PRHDT and CDR2 is FYEKMQ (reference sequence). The CDR3 is CASSNRLAPNEQFF. CDR3 nucleotides: TGTGCCAGCAGCAACCGACTGGCACCGAATGAGCAGTTCTTC. The full variable domain, completed using reference TRBV13 and TRBJ2-1, is AAGVIQSPRHLIKEKRETATLKCYPIPRHDTVYWYQQGPGQDPQFLISFYEKMQSDKGSIPDRFSAQQFSDYHSELNMSSLELGDSALYFCASSNRLAPNEQFFGPGTRLTVL.

J is TRBJ1-4 and V is TRBV7-6; D is perhaps TRBD1 (6 bases). The germline V gene encodes CDR1 SGHVS and CDR2 FNYEAQ. The CDR3 extends over 14 amino acids. V was shortened by 1 base and J by 8 bases, with 11 bases between the two germline ends. The CDR3 here is CASSLGGGREKLFF. The CDR3 bases are TGTGCCAGCAGCTTAGGAGGGGGAAGGGAAAAACTGTTTTTT.

For this clone: At the DNA level, this CDR3 is encoded by other sequences in the same sample as well. The V and J genes are TRBV7-9 and TRBJ2-2, with D unresolved. The CDR3 length is 13 residues. V lost 1 base and J lost 4, with 4 bases in between. Germline V CDR1 and CDR2: SEHNR, FQNEAQ (reference sequence). The CDR3 protein is CASSLGGTGELFF. The CDR3 DNA reads as TGTGCCAGCAGCTTAGGTGGCACCGGGGAGCTGTTTTTT. The whole variable domain, filled in from reference TRBV7-9 and TRBJ2-2, reads DTGVSQNPRHKITKRGQNVTFRCDPISEHNRLYWYRQTLGQGPEFLTYFQNEAQLEKSRLLSDRFSAERPKGSFSTLEIQRTEQGDSAMYLCASSLGGTGELFFGEGSRLTVL.

The V and J genes are TRBV15 and TRBJ2-2; D is undetermined. Trimming removed 10 bases at V and 1 base at J, with 13 bases between. From germline, CDR1 is LNHNV and CDR2 YYDKDF (reference sequence). CDR3 length equals 14 residues. The CDR3 here is CAITAVGNTGELFF. DNA of the CDR3: TGTGCCATCACCGCTGTAGGGAACACCGGGGAGCTGTTTTTT.

The chain has TRBV4-1 and TRBJ1-1; D is unclear. Germline assignment: CDR1 MGHRA and CDR2 YSYEKL. Trimming stripped 8 bases from V and 1 base from J, with 20 bases between. This CDR3 has 16 amino acids. The DNA of the CDR3 is TGCGCCAGCTGTAGGCTCCTGGGAAACAAGAACACTGAAGCTTTCTTT. This sequence encodes CASCRLLGNKNTEAFF.

The rearrangement uses TRBV19 and TRBJ1-1; D possibly corresponds to TRBD1 (5 bases). CDR1 and CDR2 (germline): LNHDA, SQIVND (reference sequence). The CDR3 is 17 amino acids. Trimming stripped 2 bases from V and 8 bases from J, with 24 bases between. The CDR3 bases are TGTGCCAGTAGTATAAATCCTCATCGGCCACAGGCCCAGGAAGCTTTCTTT. It yields the protein CASSINPHRPQAQEAFF.

This clone is a singleton in its sample. The chain combines TRBV20-1 with TRBJ2-3; D is unclear. Germline CDR1 is DFQATT and CDR2 is SNEGSKA (reference sequence). The CDR3 totals 10 residues. Trimming cost V 6 bases and J 4 bases, with 5 bases left between them. The CDR3 DNA is TGCAGTGCAGCATCAGATACGCAGTATTTT. Encoded protein: CSAASDTQYF.

The rearrangement uses TRBV27 and TRBJ2-3, with D possibly being TRBD1 (6 bases). Trimming stripped 4 bases from V and 10 bases from J, with 18 bases between. Looked up from germline, CDR1 is MNHEY and CDR2 is SMNVEV (reference sequence). The CDR3 has 14 amino acids. The CDR3 nucleotides read TGTGCCAGCAGTTCAGGGGCCGCGCTCGCCGCGCAGTATTTT. As protein: CASSSGAALAAQYF.

V and J are TRBV7-6 and TRBJ2-1; 7 nucleotides align to TRBD2. Looked up from germline, CDR1 is SGHVS and CDR2 is FNYEAQ. The length of the CDR3 is 14 residues. J gave up 5 bases and V 8 bases, and 9 bases lay outside the gene matches. In nucleotides, the CDR3 is TGTGCCAGCGGGAGGGCGGGATGGGACAATGAGCAGTTCTTC. Its protein is CASGRAGWDNEQFF.

V usage is TRBV13 and J usage is TRBJ2-7; no clear D. V shed 1 base and J shed 5 bases, with 9 bases lying between them. The CDR3 spans 13 residues. Germline CDR1 reads PRHDT; CDR2 reads FYEKMQ (reference sequence). The CDR3 loop reads CASSLESSDEQYF. The CDR3 nucleotides are TGTGCCAGCAGCTTAGAATCTAGTGACGAGCAGTACTTC.

This rearrangement joins TRBV4-1 to TRBJ1-5; 7 bases are a match to TRBD1. Germline CDR1 MGHRA, CDR2 YSYEKL. The CDR3 loop spans 16 amino acids. V shed 0 bases, J shed 4 bases, and the junction held 6 bases outside the gene matches. The CDR3 DNA is TGCGCCAGCAGCCAAGAAACCGGGACAGCGAATCAGCCCCAGCATTTT. Its protein is CASSQETGTANQPQHF.

The genes are TRBV10-2 and TRBJ2-3; 7 nucleotides agree with TRBD1. From germline, CDR1 is WSHSY and CDR2 SAAADI. With 6 bases clipped from V and 2 bases from J, the junction kept 8 bases outside the gene matches. The CDR3 consists of 15 residues. CDR3 loop: CASRVNRGNTDTQYF. CDR3 sequence (DNA): TGCGCCAGCAGGGTGAACAGGGGAAACACAGATACGCAGTATTTT.

This rearrangement joins TRBV10-2 to TRBJ2-7; the D gene could be TRBD1 or TRBD2 (6 bases each). The CDR3 covers 14 residues. The ends were cut back, 3 bases at V and 3 bases at J, with 12 bases in the middle. CDR1 is WSHSY and CDR2 is SAAADI in the germline V gene. The CDR3 bases are TGCGCCAGCAGTGATAGGGGGACTGACTACGAGCAGTACTTC. Amino acids: CASSDRGTDYEQYF.

In this sample, this clone turned up a few times. This sample includes further DNA sequences coding for the same CDR3. The chain has TRBV9 and TRBJ1-2; TRBD1 matches 7 bases. The ends lost 0 bases at V and 13 bases at J; junction bases unmatched: 6. Germline V gene lookup returns CDR1 SGDLS and CDR2 YYNGEE. There are 12 residues in the CDR3. The CDR3 nucleotides are TGTGCCAGCAGCGTAGTAGGGGGCGGCGGCACCTTC. Amino acid sequence: CASSVVGGGGTF. Full variable domain (rest looked up from reference TRBV9 and TRBJ1-2): DSGVTQTPKHLITATGQRVTLRCSPRSGDLSVYWYQQSLDQGLQFLIQYYNGEERAKGNILERFSAQQFPDLHSELNLSSLELGDSALYFCASSVVGGGGTFGSGTRLTVV.

The chain couples TRBV28 to TRBJ2-3; D gene ambiguous. Germline assignment: CDR1 MDHEN and CDR2 SYDVKM. V lost 1 base and J lost 1, with 15 bases in between. This CDR3 is built from 17 residues. The CDR3 DNA reads TGTGCCAGCAGTTTATCAACCTGGAAACTGGGCACAGATACGCAGTATTTT. Translation: CASSLSTWKLGTDTQYF. The variable domain in full, with the rest retrieved from reference TRBV28 and TRBJ2-3, is DVKVTQSSRYLVKRTGEKVFLECVQDMDHENMFWYRQDPGLGLRLIYFSYDVKMKEKGDIPEGYSVSREKKERFSLILESASTNQTSMYLCASSLSTWKLGTDTQYFGPGTRLTVL.

The J gene is TRBJ2-5, the V gene TRBV29-1; the D call may be TRBD1 or TRBD2 (6 bases each). The V gene's germline CDR1 is SQVTM and CDR2 ANQGSEA. The CDR3 has 21 amino acids. V was pared by 3 bases and J by 2 bases, with 34 bases between. The CDR3 region is CSVDRTRPDLGQGGSQETQYF. The CDR3 bases are TGCAGCGTTGATAGAACTAGACCCGACCTAGGGCAAGGGGGGTCACAAGAGACCCAGTACTTC.

The chain couples TRBV28 to TRBJ1-1, with TRBD1 as a possible D gene (6 bases). V was pared by 6 bases and J by 5 bases, with 19 bases between. The CDR3 runs to 15 residues. The germline CDR1 and CDR2 sequences are MDHEN and SYDVKM. CDR3 DNA: TGTGCCAGCAGAAACCCGACGGGGGGCGAAACTGAAGCTTTCTTT. Its protein product is CASRNPTGGETEAFF. Full variable domain (rest looked up from reference TRBV28 and TRBJ1-1): DVKVTQSSRYLVKRTGEKVFLECVQDMDHENMFWYRQDPGLGLRLIYFSYDVKMKEKGDIPEGYSVSREKKERFSLILESASTNQTSMYLCASRNPTGGETEAFFGQGTRLTVV.

The J gene is TRBJ2-1, the V gene TRBV19; 9 positions match TRBD2. CDR3 length: 15 residues. Germline values: CDR1 LNHDA, CDR2 SQIVND (reference sequence). With 8 bases clipped from V and 1 base from J, the junction kept 6 bases outside the gene matches. The DNA of the CDR3 is TGTGCCAGTCAGATAGCGGGAGTGTCCTACAATGAGCAGTTCTTC. As protein: CASQIAGVSYNEQFF.

The J gene is TRBJ2-2, the V gene TRBV4-2, with D possibly called TRBD1 or TRBD2 (5 bases each). The CDR3 runs to 16 residues. V was cut by 0 bases and J by 6 bases, with 14 bases left in between. Per germline, CDR1 LGHNA and CDR2 YNFKEQ. The CDR3 protein is CASSQDLEGLPGELFF. The DNA of the CDR3 is TGTGCCAGCAGCCAAGATCTCGAGGGGCTACCCGGGGAGCTGTTTTTT.

Only one count was recorded for this clone. The chain recombines TRBV7-6 with TRBJ2-7; 7 bases are shared with TRBD1. With V trimmed by 1 base and J by 5 bases, 8 bases remained unmatched. CDR1 is SGHVS and CDR2 is FNYEAQ in the germline V gene. CDR3 length: 15 residues. The CDR3 bases are TGTGCCAGCAGCTTAGGAGTCAGGGGGAGCCACGAGCAGTACTTC. The encoded protein is CASSLGVRGSHEQYF.

This clone was observed once. This chain connects TRBV27 to TRBJ1-1; the match to TRBD1 covers 7 bases. Per germline, CDR1 MNHEY and CDR2 SMNVEV (reference sequence). J was trimmed by 1 base and V by 5 bases; bases with no gene match: 7. The CDR3 is made up of 15 amino acids. Written as DNA, the CDR3 is TGTGCCAGCAGTCTACGACAGGGTTGGAACACTGAAGCTTTCTTT. Encoded protein: CASSLRQGWNTEAFF.

This rearrangement joins TRBV2 to TRBJ2-1; 8 positions agree with TRBD2. Trimming cost V 11 bases and J 7 bases; bases outside gene matches: 13. This CDR3 is 14 amino acids long. CDR1 and CDR2 from the germline V gene are SNHLY and FYNNEI. CDR3 loop: CAYGAGGTGNEQFF. The CDR3 region has the DNA TGTGCCTACGGTGCGGGAGGAACTGGGAATGAGCAGTTCTTC.

The chain carries TRBV5-5 and TRBJ2-7, with 7 bases fitting TRBD2. There are 14 residues in the CDR3. The V segment lost 3 bases and the J segment 3 bases; nucleotides outside the gene matches: 6. The germline V gene has CDR1 SGHKS and CDR2 YYEKEE (reference sequence). In DNA form, the CDR3 reads TGTGCCAGCAGCTCCGGGACTACCGTCTACGAGCAGTACTTC. Encoded protein: CASSSGTTVYEQYF. Full variable domain (missing parts from reference TRBV5-5 and TRBJ2-7): DAGVTQSPTHLIKTRGQQVTLRCSPISGHKSVSWYQQVLGQGPQFIFQYYEKEERGRGNFPDRFSARQFPNYSSELNVNALLLGDSALYLCASSSGTTVYEQYFGPGTRLTVT.

V and J are TRBV5-4 and TRBJ2-5; the D is unclear. CDR1 and CDR2 (germline): SGHNT, YYREEE (reference sequence). The CDR3 is 15 amino acids. Deletions cut 3 bases from V and 2 bases from J, with 14 bases between. The CDR3 DNA sequence: TGTGCCAGCAGCTACCCTGGGCAGCAACAAGAGACCCAGTACTTC. Protein sequence: CASSYPGQQQETQYF.

The chain is built from TRBV25-1 and TRBJ1-2; unclear D gene. The CDR3 covers 11 residues. The V end was cut by 4 bases, the J end by 5 bases, with 5 bases between. Germline-derived CDR1 and CDR2 are MGHDK and SYGVNS. The CDR3 nucleotides are TGTGCCAGCAGTGCTCTTTATGGCTACACCTTC. Amino acid sequence: CASSALYGYTF.

The chain couples TRBV28 to TRBJ1-4; D is ambiguous. V was pared by 2 bases and J by 11 bases, with 12 bases between. There are 13 residues in the CDR3. Germline CDR1 reads MDHEN; CDR2 reads SYDVKM. The CDR3 sequence is CASSLRQLGKLFF. For the CDR3, the DNA is TGTGCCAGCAGTTTAAGGCAGTTGGGGAAACTGTTTTTT.

This clone was seen more than once but under ten times. V gene TRBV2 combines with J gene TRBJ1-5; 7 nucleotides line up with TRBD1. The CDR3 runs 14 residues. Germline trimming cut 7 bases from V and 4 bases from J; bases unmatched to any gene: 7. Germline values: CDR1 SNHLY, CDR2 FYNNEI. The CDR3 spells CASTVTGTNQPQHF. The CDR3 DNA follows: TGTGCCAGCACCGTGACAGGGACAAATCAGCCCCAGCATTTT. The full variable domain, completed using reference TRBV2 and TRBJ1-5, is EPEVTQTPSHQVTQMGQEVILRCVPISNHLYFYWYRQILGQKVEFLVSFYNNEISEKSEIFDDQFSVERPDGSNFTLKIRSTKLEDSAMYFCASTVTGTNQPQHFGDGTRLSIL.

This clone turned up a few times. The rearrangement joins TRBV7-9 to TRBJ1-1, with TRBD1 as a possible D gene (5 bases). This CDR3 spans 13 amino acids. V was clipped by 5 bases and J by 3 bases, with 10 bases between them. CDR1 and CDR2 (germline): SEHNR, FQNEAQ (reference sequence). CDR3 nucleotide sequence: TGTGCCAGCAGCCCCGAGGGGTACACTGAAGCTTTCTTT. Its protein product is CASSPEGYTEAFF.

The chain recombines TRBV2 with TRBJ2-1; D is unclear. In germline, CDR1 is SNHLY, CDR2 FYNNEI. CDR3 length: 10 amino acids. Trimming removed 7 bases from V and 7 bases from J, with 5 bases in between. CDR3 amino acids: CASIANEQFF. Written as DNA, the CDR3 is TGTGCCAGCATTGCGAATGAGCAGTTCTTC.

The rearrangement links TRBV11-2 to TRBJ2-7; tentative D call: TRBD1 (6 bases). Germline CDR1 is SGHAT and CDR2 is FQNNGV. The CDR3 is 15 amino acids. The V and J ends lost 0 bases and 4 bases respectively, with 13 bases between them. As DNA, the CDR3 is TGTGCCAGCAGCTTAGAGGGCAGGGGACGGTACGAGCAGTACTTC. It yields the protein CASSLEGRGRYEQYF. The whole variable domain, remainder taken from reference TRBV11-2 and TRBJ2-7, is EAGVAQSPRYKIIEKRQSVAFWCNPISGHATLYWYQQILGQGPKLLIQFQNNGVVDDSQLPKDRFSAERLKGVDSTLKIQPAKLEDSAVYLCASSLEGRGRYEQYFGPGTRLTVT.

The V gene is TRBV9, the J gene TRBJ2-7; D unresolved. The CDR3 totals 12 residues. V shed 3 bases and J shed 1 base, with 5 bases lying between them. Germline assignment: CDR1 SGDLS and CDR2 YYNGEE. Here the CDR3 reads CASSDGSYEQYF. CDR3 in DNA: TGTGCCAGCAGCGATGGGTCCTACGAGCAGTACTTC.